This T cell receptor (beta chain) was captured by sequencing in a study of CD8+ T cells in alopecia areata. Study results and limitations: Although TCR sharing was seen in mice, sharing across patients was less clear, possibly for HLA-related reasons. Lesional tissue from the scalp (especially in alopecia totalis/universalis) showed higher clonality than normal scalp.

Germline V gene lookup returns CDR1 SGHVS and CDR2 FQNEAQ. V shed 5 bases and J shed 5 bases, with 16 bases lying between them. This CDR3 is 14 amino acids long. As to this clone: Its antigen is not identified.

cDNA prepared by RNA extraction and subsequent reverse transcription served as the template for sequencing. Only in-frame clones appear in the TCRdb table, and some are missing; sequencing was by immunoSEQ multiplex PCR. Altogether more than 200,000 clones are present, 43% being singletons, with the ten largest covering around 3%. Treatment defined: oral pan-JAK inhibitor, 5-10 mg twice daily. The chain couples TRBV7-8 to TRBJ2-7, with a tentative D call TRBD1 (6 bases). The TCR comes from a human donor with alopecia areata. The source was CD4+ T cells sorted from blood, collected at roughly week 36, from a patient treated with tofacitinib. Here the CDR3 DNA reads TGTGCCAGCAGCGCCCGGGACACAGGCCACGAGCAGTACTTC. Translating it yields CASSARDTGHEQYF. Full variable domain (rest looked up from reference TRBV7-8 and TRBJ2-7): GAGVSQSPRYKVAKRGQDVALRCDPISGHVSLFWYQQALGQGPEFLTYFQNEAQLDKSGLPSDRFFAERPEGSVSTLKIQRTQQEDSAVYLCASSARDTGHEQYFGPGTRLTVT.